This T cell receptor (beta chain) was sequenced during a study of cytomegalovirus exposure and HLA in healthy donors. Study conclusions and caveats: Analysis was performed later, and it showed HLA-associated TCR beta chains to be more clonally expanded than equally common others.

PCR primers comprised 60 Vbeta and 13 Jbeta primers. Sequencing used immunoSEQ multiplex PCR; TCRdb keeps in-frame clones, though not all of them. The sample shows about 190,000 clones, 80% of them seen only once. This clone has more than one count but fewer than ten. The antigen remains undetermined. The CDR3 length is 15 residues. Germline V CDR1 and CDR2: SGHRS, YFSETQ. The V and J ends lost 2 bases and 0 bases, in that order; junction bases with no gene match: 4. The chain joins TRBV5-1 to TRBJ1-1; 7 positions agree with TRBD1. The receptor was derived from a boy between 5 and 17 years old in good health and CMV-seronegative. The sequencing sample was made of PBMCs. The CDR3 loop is CASSLRQGLNTEAFF. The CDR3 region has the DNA TGCGCCAGCAGCTTACGACAGGGTCTGAACACTGAAGCTTTCTTT.